The rows below give T cell receptor beta chains drawn from one sample of a study of T cell responses to AZD1222 COVID-19 vaccine. Some clones are missing from TCRdb's copy, which holds only in-frame ones; the method was immunoSEQ multiplex PCR. The sample includes tens of thousands of clones, just over 90% of them seen just once. Specimen: peripheral blood, collected 28 days after the second AZD1222 dose. The receptors were sampled from an adult who received the AZD1222 COVID-19 vaccine. The CDR3 runs from the conserved cysteine through the conserved F or W. The order of the fields is clone size, D gene, J gene, V gene, CDR3 DNA, CDR3 protein. The D gene is left open where the match is weak. Clone size appears in some rows only: once, few, many, or a class for an expanded clone.

clone size: -; D gene: -; J gene: TRBJ1-5; V gene: TRBV6-1; CDR3 DNA: TGTGCCAGCAGTGTGCGGGGGGCAGGCAATCAGCCCCAGCATTTT; CDR3 protein: CASSVRGAGNQPQHF
clone size: few; D gene: TRBD1; J gene: TRBJ1-2; V gene: TRBV5-1; CDR3 DNA: TGCGCCAGCAGCTCGGGGGACAGGGTTAGCGAGGGCTACACCTTC; CDR3 protein: CASSSGDRVSEGYTF
clone size: -; D gene: -; J gene: TRBJ1-2; V gene: TRBV27; CDR3 DNA: TGTGCCAGCAGTTTATCATTGGTGGAGGCAGGGAGGTATGGCTACACCTTC; CDR3 protein: CASSLSLVEAGRYGYTF
clone size: once; D gene: TRBD1; J gene: TRBJ1-4; V gene: TRBV28; CDR3 DNA: TGTGCCAGCAGGCCATCGACAGGGACTAATGAAAAACTGTTTTTT; CDR3 protein: CASRPSTGTNEKLFF
clone size: -; D gene: -; J gene: TRBJ1-2; V gene: TRBV12-3/TRBV12-4; CDR3 DNA: TGTGCCAGCAGTTTTAGCCCCAACTATGGCTACACCTTC; CDR3 protein: CASSFSPNYGYTF
clone size: -; D gene: TRBD1; J gene: TRBJ2-7; V gene: TRBV7-9; CDR3 DNA: TGTGCCAGCAGCCCCCCCGGGGACAGGGGAGTATCCTACGAGCAGTACTTC; CDR3 protein: CASSPPGDRGVSYEQYF
clone size: once; D gene: -; J gene: TRBJ1-2; V gene: TRBV6-1; CDR3 DNA: TGTGCCAGCAGTGAAAGGCGAGATGGCTACACCTTC; CDR3 protein: CASSERRDGYTF
clone size: -; D gene: -; J gene: TRBJ1-6; V gene: TRBV25-1; CDR3 DNA: TGTGCCAGCAGTGTTGCAGTAGATAATTCACCCCTCCACTTT; CDR3 protein: CASSVAVDNSPLHF
clone size: -; D gene: TRBD2; J gene: TRBJ2-5; V gene: TRBV9; CDR3 DNA: TGTGCCAGCAGCCGGGGGGGAACAGAGACCCAGTACTTC; CDR3 protein: CASSRGGTETQYF
clone size: -; D gene: TRBD1; J gene: TRBJ1-4; V gene: TRBV5-4; CDR3 DNA: TGTGCCAGCAGCGCAACGGGACAGCAAAATGAAAAACTGTTTTTT; CDR3 protein: CASSATGQQNEKLFF
clone size: -; D gene: TRBD1; J gene: TRBJ1-2; V gene: TRBV5-5; CDR3 DNA: TGTGCCAGCCGGACAGGGGGCGCTGATGGCTACACCTTC; CDR3 protein: CASRTGGADGYTF
clone size: -; D gene: -; J gene: TRBJ2-3; V gene: TRBV7-9; CDR3 DNA: TGTGCCAGCAGCCCCGGGACCACAGATACGCAGTATTTT; CDR3 protein: CASSPGTTDTQYF
clone size: -; D gene: -; J gene: TRBJ2-3; V gene: TRBV11-1; CDR3 DNA: TGTGCCAGCAGCTCCTCCATGACGGTCACAGATACGCAGTATTTT; CDR3 protein: CASSSSMTVTDTQYF
clone size: -; D gene: TRBD1; J gene: TRBJ1-4; V gene: TRBV5-6; CDR3 DNA: TGTGCCAGCAGCATGACAGGGAGGGTGGCGACTAATGAAAAACTGTTTTTT; CDR3 protein: CASSMTGRVATNEKLFF
clone size: once; D gene: -; J gene: TRBJ2-3; V gene: TRBV12-3/TRBV12-4; CDR3 DNA: TGTGCCAGCAGCGACGGGGATACGCAGTATTTT; CDR3 protein: CASSDGDTQYF
clone size: once; D gene: -; J gene: TRBJ1-2; V gene: TRBV5-1; CDR3 DNA: TGCGCCAGCGGGCCGGGCAATACTAACTATGGCTACACCTTC; CDR3 protein: CASGPGNTNYGYTF
clone size: -; D gene: -; J gene: TRBJ2-5; V gene: TRBV28; CDR3 DNA: TGTGCCAGCAACGTGTTGGCCGAAGAGACCCAGTACTTC; CDR3 protein: CASNVLAEETQYF
clone size: -; D gene: TRBD2; J gene: TRBJ2-1; V gene: TRBV10-3; CDR3 DNA: TGTGCCATCAGTGCCCAACCCCCGACTAGCGGGAGGATTTTTAATGAGCAGTTCTTC; CDR3 protein: CAISAQPPTSGRIFNEQFF
clone size: -; D gene: -; J gene: TRBJ1-1; V gene: TRBV7-2; CDR3 DNA: TGTGCCAGCAGCTTAGCCAGGGTAACTGAAGCTTTCTTT; CDR3 protein: CASSLARVTEAFF
clone size: -; D gene: TRBD2; J gene: TRBJ2-1; V gene: TRBV3-1/TRBV3-2; CDR3 DNA: TGTGCCAGCAGCCATGGCCGCACTAGCGTCCCCATACCCTTTTTGAATGAGCAGTTCTTC; CDR3 protein: CASSHGRTSVPIPFLNEQFF
clone size: -; D gene: -; J gene: TRBJ2-7; V gene: TRBV28; CDR3 DNA: TGTGCCAGCAGCGTACTCAGGAGCTCCTACGAGCAGTACTTC; CDR3 protein: CASSVLRSSYEQYF
clone size: -; D gene: -; J gene: TRBJ1-5; V gene: TRBV28; CDR3 DNA: TGTGCCAGCAGTTTATCGGATCAGCCCCAGCATTTT; CDR3 protein: CASSLSDQPQHF
clone size: -; D gene: -; J gene: TRBJ2-7; V gene: TRBV29-1; CDR3 DNA: TGCGGCAGGGGAGCCTACGAGCAGTACTTC; CDR3 protein: CGRGAYEQYF
clone size: -; D gene: -; J gene: TRBJ1-1; V gene: TRBV11-3; CDR3 DNA: TGTGCCAGCAGCAAAGGTCCTGAAGCTTTCTTT; CDR3 protein: CASSKGPEAFF
clone size: -; D gene: -; J gene: TRBJ2-7; V gene: TRBV2; CDR3 DNA: TGTGCCAGCAGAAGTCTCCCACCCTACGAGCAGTACTTC; CDR3 protein: CASRSLPPYEQYF
clone size: -; D gene: TRBD1; J gene: TRBJ1-2; V gene: TRBV7-8; CDR3 DNA: TGTGCCAGCAGCCAACGACAGGGCTATGGCTACACCTTC; CDR3 protein: CASSQRQGYGYTF
clone size: -; D gene: -; J gene: TRBJ1-1; V gene: TRBV9; CDR3 DNA: TGTGCCAGCAGCACGGACAGTTCGAACACTGAAGCTTTCTTT; CDR3 protein: CASSTDSSNTEAFF
clone size: once; D gene: -; J gene: TRBJ1-1; V gene: TRBV9; CDR3 DNA: TGTGCCAGCAGTCCCGCGGGGGGAGGGAACACTGAAGCTTTCTTT; CDR3 protein: CASSPAGGGNTEAFF
clone size: -; D gene: TRBD1; J gene: TRBJ1-3; V gene: TRBV6-5; CDR3 DNA: TGTGCCAGCAGCCGGGACAGGGCTTCTGGAAACACCATATATTTT; CDR3 protein: CASSRDRASGNTIYF
clone size: -; D gene: -; J gene: TRBJ2-1; V gene: TRBV6-2/TRBV6-3; CDR3 DNA: TGTGCCAGCAGTTACTCGAAATCGGGGTCCGAGAAGCAGTTCTTC; CDR3 protein: CASSYSKSGSEKQFF
clone size: -; D gene: TRBD1; J gene: TRBJ2-7; V gene: TRBV19; CDR3 DNA: TGTGCCAGTAGTATAGTGGGACAGGGTTCCTACGAGCAGTACTTC; CDR3 protein: CASSIVGQGSYEQYF
clone size: -; D gene: -; J gene: TRBJ1-2; V gene: TRBV30; CDR3 DNA: TGTGCCTGGAGTGCTGAGGGACCCGGTGGCTACACCTTC; CDR3 protein: CAWSAEGPGGYTF
clone size: -; D gene: -; J gene: TRBJ2-1; V gene: TRBV5-1; CDR3 DNA: TGCGCCAGCAGCCCCGGACAGCCACAGTACAATGAGCAGTTCTTC; CDR3 protein: CASSPGQPQYNEQFF
clone size: -; D gene: -; J gene: TRBJ1-1; V gene: TRBV2; CDR3 DNA: TGTGCCAGCAGTACCGGGACTGGGAACACTGAAGCTTTCTTT; CDR3 protein: CASSTGTGNTEAFF
clone size: -; D gene: -; J gene: TRBJ2-5; V gene: TRBV10-1; CDR3 DNA: TGCGCCGCCGTTTTAGGCCCAAGGGCCCGGGACGGGGATTGGGCCCAGTACTTC; CDR3 protein: CAAVLGPRARDGDWAQYF
clone size: -; D gene: -; J gene: TRBJ2-3; V gene: TRBV5-5; CDR3 DNA: TGTGCCAGCAGCCCCCTTTATGATACGCAGTATTTT; CDR3 protein: CASSPLYDTQYF
clone size: -; D gene: -; J gene: TRBJ1-5; V gene: TRBV2; CDR3 DNA: TGTGCCAGCAGTGACGACCAGCCCCAGCATTTT; CDR3 protein: CASSDDQPQHF
clone size: -; D gene: -; J gene: TRBJ1-5; V gene: TRBV20-1; CDR3 DNA: TGCAGTGCTAGTTGGGGTCGCAATCAGCCCCAGCATTTT; CDR3 protein: CSASWGRNQPQHF
clone size: -; D gene: -; J gene: TRBJ1-4; V gene: TRBV2; CDR3 DNA: TGTGCCAGCAGTGGGACAGTCCCAACTAATGAAAAACTGTTTTTT; CDR3 protein: CASSGTVPTNEKLFF
clone size: -; D gene: TRBD1; J gene: TRBJ2-1; V gene: TRBV24-1; CDR3 DNA: TGTGCCAACACAGGGGGAAATGAGCAGTTCTTC; CDR3 protein: CANTGGNEQFF
clone size: once; D gene: -; J gene: TRBJ2-7; V gene: TRBV7-7; CDR3 DNA: TGTGCCAGCAGTTTATACAGGGTGGCCTACGAGCAGTACTTC; CDR3 protein: CASSLYRVAYEQYF
clone size: -; D gene: -; J gene: TRBJ1-5; V gene: TRBV6-2/TRBV6-3; CDR3 DNA: TGTGCCAGCAGTTTTCAGGAGAATCAGCCCCAGCATTTT; CDR3 protein: CASSFQENQPQHF
clone size: -; D gene: -; J gene: TRBJ1-2; V gene: TRBV24-1; CDR3 DNA: TGTGCCACCAGTGACGGGGGGGACTATGGCTACACCTTC; CDR3 protein: CATSDGGDYGYTF
clone size: -; D gene: TRBD1; J gene: TRBJ1-1; V gene: TRBV5-1; CDR3 DNA: TGCGCCAGCAGCTTGGCCGGGGGACAGCAAGCTTTCTTT; CDR3 protein: CASSLAGGQQAFF
clone size: -; D gene: -; J gene: TRBJ1-2; V gene: TRBV25-1; CDR3 DNA: TGTGCCAGCAGTGGAGACGTGCTTACTAATGGCTACACCTTC; CDR3 protein: CASSGDVLTNGYTF
clone size: -; D gene: -; J gene: TRBJ1-1; V gene: TRBV2; CDR3 DNA: TGTGCCAGCTGGGGGGACACCCGGGCTGAAGCTTTCTTT; CDR3 protein: CASWGDTRAEAFF
clone size: -; D gene: -; J gene: TRBJ1-3; V gene: TRBV7-6; CDR3 DNA: TGTGCCAGCAGCTTCCAGGGTAGGGCTGGAAACACCATATATTTT; CDR3 protein: CASSFQGRAGNTIYF
clone size: -; D gene: TRBD2; J gene: TRBJ2-5; V gene: TRBV7-6; CDR3 DNA: TGTGCCAGCAGCTTAGCTCCTAGCGGAGGAGAGACCCAGTACTTC; CDR3 protein: CASSLAPSGGETQYF
clone size: -; D gene: -; J gene: TRBJ1-3; V gene: TRBV7-2; CDR3 DNA: TGTGCCAGCAGCTTAGTGGGCTCTATCTCTGGAAACACCATATATTTT; CDR3 protein: CASSLVGSISGNTIYF
clone size: -; D gene: -; J gene: TRBJ2-7; V gene: TRBV2; CDR3 DNA: TGTGCCAGCAGTGAAAGTCTTAGCTCCTACGAGCAGTACTTC; CDR3 protein: CASSESLSSYEQYF
clone size: once; D gene: -; J gene: TRBJ2-3; V gene: TRBV4-2; CDR3 DNA: TGTGCCAGCAGCCAAGCCCCTGTGGGATCATCCACAGATACGCAGTATTTT; CDR3 protein: CASSQAPVGSSTDTQYF
clone size: medium-sized; D gene: -; J gene: TRBJ1-2; V gene: TRBV10-1; CDR3 DNA: TGCGCCAGCAGAGCCAGGGAGAACTATGGCTACACCTTC; CDR3 protein: CASRARENYGYTF